This T cell receptor (beta chain) comes out of a study of human T cells and chemical hapten exposure. Study at large: Skin of the upper inner arm, around 2 cm by around 2 cm, received 2% DPC for sensitization.

Stated time point: patch test 2, 6 weeks after DPC sensitization. The sample's treatment: therapeutic diphenylcyclopropenone sensitization with weekly scalp DPC. General study points: Relative to control repertoires, expanded TCRs gave rise to significantly more large CDR3 similarity clusters.

Between the trimmed V and J ends, which lost 7 bases and 0 bases, there was a span of 15 bases. Germline V CDR1 and CDR2: MNHNY, SVGAGI (reference sequence). The CDR3 spans 15 residues. TCRdb redid the calling of the RACE reads with MiXCR, one entry per CDR3 protein. The repertoire consists of fewer than 95,000 distinct CDR3 sequences, with approximately 9.9% occurring once and the leading ten covering around 2.2%. In the case of this clonotype: Its target is unknown.

This TCR was recovered from a man in his forties with alopecia areata. Some clones in this sample may be carry-over from other donors' samples. This chain joins TRBV6-6 and TRBJ1-1, with D possibly being TRBD1 (5 bases). The source was whole blood, collected in connection with sensitization to the hapten diphenylcyclopropenone (DPC). The CDR3 loop is CASTQPQDMNTEAFF. In DNA, the CDR3 is TGTGCCAGCACCCAACCACAGGACATGAACACTGAAGCTTTCTTT.